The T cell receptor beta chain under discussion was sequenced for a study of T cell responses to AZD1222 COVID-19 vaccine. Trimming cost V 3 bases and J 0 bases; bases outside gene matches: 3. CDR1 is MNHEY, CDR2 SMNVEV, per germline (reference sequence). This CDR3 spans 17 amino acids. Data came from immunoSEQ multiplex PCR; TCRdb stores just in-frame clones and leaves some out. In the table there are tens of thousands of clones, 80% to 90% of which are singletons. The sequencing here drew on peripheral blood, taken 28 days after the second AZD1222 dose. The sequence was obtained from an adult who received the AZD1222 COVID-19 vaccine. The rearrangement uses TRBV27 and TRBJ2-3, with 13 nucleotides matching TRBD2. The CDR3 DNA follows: TGTGCCAGCAGTTTCGGACTAGCGGGGGATAGCACAGATACGCAGTATTTT. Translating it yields CASSFGLAGDSTDTQYF.